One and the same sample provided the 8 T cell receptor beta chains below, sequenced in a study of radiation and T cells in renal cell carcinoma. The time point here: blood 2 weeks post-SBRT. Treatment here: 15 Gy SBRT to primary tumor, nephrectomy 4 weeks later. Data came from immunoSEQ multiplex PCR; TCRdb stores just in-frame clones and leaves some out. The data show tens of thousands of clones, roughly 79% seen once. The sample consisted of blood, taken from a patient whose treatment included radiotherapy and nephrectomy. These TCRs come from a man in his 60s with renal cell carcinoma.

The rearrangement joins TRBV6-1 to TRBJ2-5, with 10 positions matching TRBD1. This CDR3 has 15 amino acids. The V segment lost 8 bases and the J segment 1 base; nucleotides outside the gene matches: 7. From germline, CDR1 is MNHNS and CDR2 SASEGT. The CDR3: CASGTGELFQETQYF. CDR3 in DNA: TGTGCCAGCGGGACAGGGGAACTGTTCCAAGAGACCCAGTACTTC.

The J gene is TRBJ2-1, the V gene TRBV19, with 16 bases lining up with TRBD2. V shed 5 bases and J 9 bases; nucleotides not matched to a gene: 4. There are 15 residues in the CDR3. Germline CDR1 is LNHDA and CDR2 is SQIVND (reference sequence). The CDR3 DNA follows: TGTGCCAGTAGTGCGGGACTAGCGGGAGGGTTTGAGCAGTTCTTC. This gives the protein CASSAGLAGGFEQFF.

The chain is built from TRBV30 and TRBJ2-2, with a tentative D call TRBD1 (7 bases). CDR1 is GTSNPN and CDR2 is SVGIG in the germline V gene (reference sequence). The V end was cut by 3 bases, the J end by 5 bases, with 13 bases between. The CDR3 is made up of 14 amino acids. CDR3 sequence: CAWSGGTATGELFF. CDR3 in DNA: TGTGCCTGGAGCGGCGGGACAGCTACCGGGGAGCTGTTTTTT.

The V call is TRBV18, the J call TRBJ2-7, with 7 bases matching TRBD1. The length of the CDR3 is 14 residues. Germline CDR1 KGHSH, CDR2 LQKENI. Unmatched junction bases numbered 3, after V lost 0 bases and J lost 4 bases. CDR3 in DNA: TGTGCCAGCTCACCACCGGGACAGCAATACGAGCAGTACTTC. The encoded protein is CASSPPGQQYEQYF.

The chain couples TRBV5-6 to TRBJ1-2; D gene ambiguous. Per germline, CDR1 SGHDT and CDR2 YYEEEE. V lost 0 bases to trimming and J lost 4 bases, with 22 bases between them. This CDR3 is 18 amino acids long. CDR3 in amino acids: CASSLGTGGLVWAYGYTF. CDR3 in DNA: TGTGCCAGCAGCTTGGGGACGGGAGGATTGGTATGGGCCTATGGCTACACCTTC.

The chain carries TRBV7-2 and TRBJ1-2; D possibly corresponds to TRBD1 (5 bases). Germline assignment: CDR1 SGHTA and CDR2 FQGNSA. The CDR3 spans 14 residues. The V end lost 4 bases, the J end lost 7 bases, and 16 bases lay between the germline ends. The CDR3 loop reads CASSSNSGTLGYTF. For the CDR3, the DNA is TGTGCCAGCAGCTCGAACTCCGGGACTCTTGGCTACACCTTC.

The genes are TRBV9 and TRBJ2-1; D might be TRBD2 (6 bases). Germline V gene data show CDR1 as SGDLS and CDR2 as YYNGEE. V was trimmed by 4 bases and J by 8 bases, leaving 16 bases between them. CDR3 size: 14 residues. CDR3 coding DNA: TGTGCCAGCAGCACGGGACTTCACCTCGATGAGCAGTTCTTC. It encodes CASSTGLHLDEQFF.

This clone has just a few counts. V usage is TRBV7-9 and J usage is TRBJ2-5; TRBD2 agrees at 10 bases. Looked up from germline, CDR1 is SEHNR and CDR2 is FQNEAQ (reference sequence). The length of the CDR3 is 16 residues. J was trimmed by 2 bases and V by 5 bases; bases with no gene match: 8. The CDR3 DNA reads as TGTGCCAGCAGCCGGACTAGCGGTCCTAAACAAGAGACCCAGTACTTC. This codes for CASSRTSGPKQETQYF.